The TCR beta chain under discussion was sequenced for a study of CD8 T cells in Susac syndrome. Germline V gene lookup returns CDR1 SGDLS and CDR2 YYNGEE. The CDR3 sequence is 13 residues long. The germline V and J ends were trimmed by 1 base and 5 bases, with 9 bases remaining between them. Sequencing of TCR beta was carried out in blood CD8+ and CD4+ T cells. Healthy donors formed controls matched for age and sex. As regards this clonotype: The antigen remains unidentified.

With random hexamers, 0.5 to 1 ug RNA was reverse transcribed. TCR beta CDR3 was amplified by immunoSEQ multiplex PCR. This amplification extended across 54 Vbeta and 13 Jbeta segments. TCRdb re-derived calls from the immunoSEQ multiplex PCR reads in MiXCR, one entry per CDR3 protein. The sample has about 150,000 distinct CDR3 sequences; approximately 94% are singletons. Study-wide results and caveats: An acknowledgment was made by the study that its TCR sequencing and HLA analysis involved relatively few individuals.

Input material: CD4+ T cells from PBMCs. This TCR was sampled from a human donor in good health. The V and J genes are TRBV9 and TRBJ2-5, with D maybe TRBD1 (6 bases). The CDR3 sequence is CASSVQGQETQYF. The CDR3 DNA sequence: TGTGCCAGCAGCGTACAGGGGCAGGAGACCCAGTACTTC.